Listed below are T cell receptor beta chains from one sample, sequenced in a study of blood T cell repertoires in COVID-19. Here immunoSEQ multiplex PCR was the method, and the copy in TCRdb shows in-frame clones only, minus some. The data hold hundreds of thousands of clones, with about 89% observed a single time. Specimen: peripheral blood. Receptors were obtained from a woman aged 50 to 60 with COVID-19, enrolled during active disease. The CDR3 runs from the conserved cysteine through the conserved F or W. A D gene is named only where the DNA matches it firmly. Some rows have no size entry. The others give once, few or many, or a class for an expanded clone.

TRBD1 . TRBJ1-6 TRBV6-6 TGTGCCAGCAGTCCCGGGACAGGGCTATCACCCCTCCACTTT CASSPGTGLSPLHF
TRBD1 . TRBJ1-3 TRBV2 TGTGCCAGCTCTCTAACAGGGGGCGAAAACACCATATATTTT CASSLTGGENTIYF
. . TRBJ2-7 TRBV6-5 TGTGCCAGCAGTTCTGAGACCTACGAGCAGTACTTC CASSSETYEQYF
. . TRBJ1-3 TRBV9 TGTGCCAGCAGCGTAGGGGAGGGGGGAAACACCATATATTTT CASSVGEGGNTIYF
TRBD1 few TRBJ1-2 TRBV27 TGTGCCAGCAGACTAACAGGGGGCAGCTATGGCTACACCTTC CASRLTGGSYGYTF
TRBD1 . TRBJ2-1 TRBV11-3 TGTGCCAGCAGCTTAAACCCAGGACAGGATGAGCAGTTCTTC CASSLNPGQDEQFF
. once TRBJ1-2 TRBV19 TGTGCCAGTAGTATATACGGCGGCCCCAACTATGGCTACACCTTC CASSIYGGPNYGYTF
TRBD2 . TRBJ2-7 TRBV5-4 TGTGCCAGCAGCTTGCCTCCGGGACTAGCCTACGAGCAGTACTTC CASSLPPGLAYEQYF
TRBD2 . TRBJ2-1 TRBV10-1 TGCGCCAGCAGAGCTAGCGGGGGGGCCGATGAGCAGTTCTTC CASRASGGADEQFF
. . TRBJ2-1 TRBV20-1 TGCAGTGCTTCTAAGCAGTTCTTC CSASKQFF
. . TRBJ2-1 TRBV1 TGCACCAGCAGCCAATGGGGGGGATCTGAGCAGTTCTTC CTSSQWGGSEQFF
TRBD1 . TRBJ1-4 TRBV7-9 TGTGCCAGCAGTTCTCAGGGGGCCACTAATGAAAAACTGTTTTTT CASSSQGATNEKLFF
TRBD1 once TRBJ2-7 TRBV12-3/TRBV12-4 TGTGCCAGCAGTCTCAACAGGGGCGAGCAGTACTTC CASSLNRGEQYF
. . TRBJ1-2 TRBV5-4 TGTGCCAGCAGCAGGGACGGGGGAGGAACTAACTATGGCTACACCTTC CASSRDGGGTNYGYTF
. . TRBJ1-2 TRBV30 TGTGCCTGGAGTGTACAACAGATCCCTTTATCTAACTATGGCTACACCTTC CAWSVQQIPLSNYGYTF
. . TRBJ1-1 TRBV5-1 TGCGCCAGCAGCTTGGCGGTCACGGGGAGGGGTACTGAAGCTTTCTTT CASSLAVTGRGTEAFF
TRBD1 . TRBJ2-7 TRBV5-1 TGCGCCAGCAGCCCAGGGACAGGGGGGTCCTACGAGCAGTACTTC CASSPGTGGSYEQYF
. . TRBJ1-1 TRBV12-3/TRBV12-4 TGTGCCAGCAGGACTACAGGGATTGATGAAGCTTTCTTT CASRTTGIDEAFF
. . TRBJ1-2 TRBV28 TGTGCCAGCCTGGCCTTTCCGGGACACCCCTATGGCTACACCTTC CASLAFPGHPYGYTF
TRBD1 . TRBJ2-1 TRBV28 TGTGCCAGCAGTACTCCAGGGGGCGGCGACGGGGAGCAGTTCTTC CASSTPGGGDGEQFF
. . TRBJ2-2 TRBV10-3 TGTGCCATCAGTACGGGGGTGAACACCGGGGAGCTGTTTTTT CAISTGVNTGELFF
. . TRBJ1-2 TRBV9 TGTGCCTCCGCGGGGGGCCTTAGGGGCTACACCTTC CASAGGLRGYTF
. . TRBJ1-5 TRBV6-1 TGTGCCAGCAGTGAAGGGTACAGTGTAAATCAGCCCCAGCATTTT CASSEGYSVNQPQHF
TRBD2 . TRBJ2-5 TRBV9 TGTGCCAGCAGCGCCCCCCGTGCCTCTAGCGGGGGCCAAGAGACCCAGTACTTC CASSAPRASSGGQETQYF
TRBD1 . TRBJ1-1 TRBV7-2 TGTGCCAGCAGCTCCTATCAGGGGGAGACTGAAGCTTTCTTT CASSSYQGETEAFF
TRBD1 . TRBJ1-1 TRBV5-1 TGCGCCAGCAGCTCGGGACAGGGGGCAATGAACACTGAAGCTTTCTTT CASSSGQGAMNTEAFF
. . TRBJ1-1 TRBV6-5 TGTGCCAGCAGCCAATCCCGACAGTCTCCTGAAGCTTTCTTT CASSQSRQSPEAFF